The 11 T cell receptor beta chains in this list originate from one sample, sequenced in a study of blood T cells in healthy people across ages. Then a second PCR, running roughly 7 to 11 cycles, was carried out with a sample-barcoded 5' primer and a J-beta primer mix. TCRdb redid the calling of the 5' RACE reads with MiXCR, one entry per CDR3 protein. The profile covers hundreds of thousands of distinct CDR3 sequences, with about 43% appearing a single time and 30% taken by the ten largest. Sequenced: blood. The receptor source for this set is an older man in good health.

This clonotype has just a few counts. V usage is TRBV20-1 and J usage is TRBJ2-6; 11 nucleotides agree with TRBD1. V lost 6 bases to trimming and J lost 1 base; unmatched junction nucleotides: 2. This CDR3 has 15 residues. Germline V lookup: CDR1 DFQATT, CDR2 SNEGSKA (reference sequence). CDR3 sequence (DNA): TGCAGTGCCGGGACAGGGGGGTCTGGGGCCAACGTCCTGACTTTC. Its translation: CSAGTGGSGANVLTF.

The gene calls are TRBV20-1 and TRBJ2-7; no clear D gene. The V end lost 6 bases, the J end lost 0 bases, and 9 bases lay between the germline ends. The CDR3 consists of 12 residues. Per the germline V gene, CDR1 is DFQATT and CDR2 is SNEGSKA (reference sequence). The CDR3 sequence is CSADASSYEQYF. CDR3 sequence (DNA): TGCAGTGCAGACGCGAGCTCCTACGAGCAGTACTTC.

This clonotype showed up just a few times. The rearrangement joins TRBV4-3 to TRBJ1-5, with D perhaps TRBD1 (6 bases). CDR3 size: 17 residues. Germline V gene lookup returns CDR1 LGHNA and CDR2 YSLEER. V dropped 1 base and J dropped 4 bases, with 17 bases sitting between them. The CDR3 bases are TGCGCCAGCAGCCAAGCTCTCGGGGGCGCGGGAAATCAGCCCCAGCATTTT. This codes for CASSQALGGAGNQPQHF.

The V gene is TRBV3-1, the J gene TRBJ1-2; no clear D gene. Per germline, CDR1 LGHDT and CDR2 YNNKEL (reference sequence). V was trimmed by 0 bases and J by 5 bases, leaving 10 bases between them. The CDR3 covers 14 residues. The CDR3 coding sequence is TGTGCCAGCAGCCAAGATATGCCAGTTTATGGCTACACCTTC. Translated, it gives CASSQDMPVYGYTF.

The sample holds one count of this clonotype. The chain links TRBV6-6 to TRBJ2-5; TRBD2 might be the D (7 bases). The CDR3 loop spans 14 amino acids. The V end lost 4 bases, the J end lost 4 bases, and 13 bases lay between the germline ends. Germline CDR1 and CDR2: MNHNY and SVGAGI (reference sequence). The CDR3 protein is CASSWGGQRETQYF. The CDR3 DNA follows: TGTGCCAGCAGTTGGGGGGGGCAGCGAGAGACCCAGTACTTC.

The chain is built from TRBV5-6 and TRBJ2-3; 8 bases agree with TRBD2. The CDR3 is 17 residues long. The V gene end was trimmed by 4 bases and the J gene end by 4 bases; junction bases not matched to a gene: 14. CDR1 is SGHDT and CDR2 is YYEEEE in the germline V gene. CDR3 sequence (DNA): TGTGCCAGCAGCCCCGCGGGGCGGGGGGCTCCGTCAGATACGCAGTATTTT. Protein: CASSPAGRGAPSDTQYF.

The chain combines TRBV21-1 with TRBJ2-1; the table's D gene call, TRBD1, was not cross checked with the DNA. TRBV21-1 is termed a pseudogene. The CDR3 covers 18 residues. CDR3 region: CASSKEGDWGPTHNEQFF. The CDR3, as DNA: TGTGCCAGCAGCAAAGAAGGGGACTGGGGGCCAACCCACAATGAGCAGTTTTTC.

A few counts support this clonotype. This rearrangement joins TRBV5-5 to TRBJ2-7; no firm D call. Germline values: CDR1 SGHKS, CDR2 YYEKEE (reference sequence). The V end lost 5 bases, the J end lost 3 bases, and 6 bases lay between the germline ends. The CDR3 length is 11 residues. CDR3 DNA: TGTGCCAGCAGGCAGAACTACGAGCAGTACTTC. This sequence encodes CASRQNYEQYF.

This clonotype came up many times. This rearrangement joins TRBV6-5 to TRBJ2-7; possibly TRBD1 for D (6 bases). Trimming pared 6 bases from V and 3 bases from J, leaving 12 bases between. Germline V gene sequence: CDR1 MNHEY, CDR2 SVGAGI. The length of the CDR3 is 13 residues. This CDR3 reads CASSPTGNYEQYF. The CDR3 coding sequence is TGTGCCAGCAGCCCCACAGGGAACTACGAGCAGTACTTC.

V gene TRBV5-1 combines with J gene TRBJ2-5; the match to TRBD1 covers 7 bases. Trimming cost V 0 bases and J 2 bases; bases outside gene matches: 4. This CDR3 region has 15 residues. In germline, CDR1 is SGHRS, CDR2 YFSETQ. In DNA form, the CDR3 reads TGCGCCAGCAGCTTGGCTTTGACAGGGCAAGAGACCCAGTACTTC. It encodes CASSLALTGQETQYF.

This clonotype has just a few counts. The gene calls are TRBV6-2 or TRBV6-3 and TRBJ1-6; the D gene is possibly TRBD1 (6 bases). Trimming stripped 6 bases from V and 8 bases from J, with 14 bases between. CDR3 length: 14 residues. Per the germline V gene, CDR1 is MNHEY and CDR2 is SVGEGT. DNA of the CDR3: TGTGCCAGCAGAGCAGGGGTAATGGATTCACCCCTCCACTTT. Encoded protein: CASRAGVMDSPLHF.